This T cell receptor beta chain was observed in a study of blood T cell repertoires in COVID-19. On the study more broadly: Acute and convalescent COVID-19 samples came from the United States, Italy and Spain.

On this clone: Other DNA sequences in this specimen translate into the identical CDR3.

Study processing details: Estimates of nucleated cell counts were drawn from the amplification of reference gene primers. Libraries were prepared by immunoSEQ multiplex PCR; TCRdb keeps only in-frame clonotypes and omits some of them. V, J and clone size are those of that table, while D and trimming were read from the DNA. Of 70,000 to 90,000 clones listed, 65% to 80% were seen once; the top ten hold about 11%. The sequence came from a man aged 70-80 years with acute or convalescent COVID-19. Sequencing was performed on peripheral blood.

CDR3 residues: CASRAWEGKGDTEAFF. CDR3 sequence (DNA): TGTGCCAGTAGAGCCTGGGAGGGTAAAGGGGACACTGAAGCTTTCTTT. The chain recombines TRBV19 with TRBJ1-1; D perhaps matches TRBD1 (5 bases). CDR1 and CDR2 from the germline V gene are LNHDA and SQIVND (reference sequence). V dropped 6 bases and J dropped 3 bases, with 20 bases sitting between them. This CDR3 comprises 16 residues.